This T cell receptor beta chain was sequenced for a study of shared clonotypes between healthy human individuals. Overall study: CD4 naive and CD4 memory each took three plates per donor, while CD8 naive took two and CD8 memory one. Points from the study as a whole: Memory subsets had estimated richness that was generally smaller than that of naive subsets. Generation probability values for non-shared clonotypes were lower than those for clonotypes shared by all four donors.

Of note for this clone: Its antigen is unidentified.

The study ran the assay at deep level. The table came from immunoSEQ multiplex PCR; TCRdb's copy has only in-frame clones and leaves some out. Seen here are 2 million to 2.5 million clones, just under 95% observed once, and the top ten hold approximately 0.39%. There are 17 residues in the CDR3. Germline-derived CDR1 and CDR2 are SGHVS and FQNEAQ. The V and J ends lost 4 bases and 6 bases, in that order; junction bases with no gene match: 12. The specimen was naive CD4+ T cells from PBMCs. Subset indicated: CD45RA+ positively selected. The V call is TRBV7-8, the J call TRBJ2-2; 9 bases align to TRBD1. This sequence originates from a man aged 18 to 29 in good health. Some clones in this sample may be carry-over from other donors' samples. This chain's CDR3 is CASSSSYVRTGAGELFF. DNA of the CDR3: TGTGCCAGCAGCTCCTCGTACGTCCGGACAGGGGCCGGGGAGCTGTTTTTT.